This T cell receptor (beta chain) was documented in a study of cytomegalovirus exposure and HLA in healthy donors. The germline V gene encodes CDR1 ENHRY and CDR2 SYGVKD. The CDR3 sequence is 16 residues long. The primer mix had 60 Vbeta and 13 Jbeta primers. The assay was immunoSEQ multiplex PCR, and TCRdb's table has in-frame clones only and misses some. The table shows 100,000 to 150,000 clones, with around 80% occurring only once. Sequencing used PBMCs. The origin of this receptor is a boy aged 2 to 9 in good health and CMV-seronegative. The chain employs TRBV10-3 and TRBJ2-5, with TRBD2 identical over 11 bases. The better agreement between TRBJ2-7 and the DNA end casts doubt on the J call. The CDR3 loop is CAISVVSGGATYEQYF. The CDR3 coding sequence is TGTGCCATCAGTGTTGTTAGCGGGGGGGCCACCTACGAGCAGTACTTC.